This TCR beta chain is drawn from a study of Graves' ophthalmopathy and Graves' hyperthyroidism. At the level of the study: Stable hyperthyroidism was defined by absence of ophthalmopathy within 18 months of follow-up.

CDR1 and CDR2 (germline): LNHNV, YYDKDF (reference sequence). This CDR3 is built from 15 residues. Aged 18 to 65, hyperthyroidism patients had new diagnoses of under 2 months' duration. RNA transcripts were the template, and TCR beta CDR3 regions were amplified from them. Scientists carried out first-round RT-PCR using HTBI primers and then a second-round multiplex PCR. MiXCR, applied by TCRdb to the multiplex PCR reads, yields one record per CDR3 protein. The sample consists of about 550,000 distinct CDR3 sequences, about two fifths of them appearing once. With respect to this clonotype: The antigen remains undetermined.

Broader study findings: Cross-validated, the 13-signature model showed 87.88%/81.08% sensitivity/specificity, and 80%/75% in the test set. Blood shared most expanded thyroid clonotypes above 0.001 frequency.

The source of this sequence is an adult man with Graves' hyperthyroidism. The chain uses TRBV15 and TRBJ2-5; TRBD1 is a possible D gene (5 bases). The J call is uncertain, as TRBJ2-1 better fits the DNA end. The specimen sequenced was peripheral blood or thyroid tissue (not recorded which). Written as DNA, the CDR3 is TGTGCCACCAGCAGAGATCTGACAGATCAGGGTGAGCAGTTCTTC. Its protein product is CATSRDLTDQGEQFF.